These 30 T cell receptor beta chains originate from one sample sequenced in a study of technical replicates of blood from four donors. Some clones are missing from TCRdb's copy, which holds only in-frame ones; the method was immunoSEQ multiplex PCR. The data hold approximately 99,000 clones, with approximately 96% observed a single time. Material for sequencing was T cells isolated from PBMCs. These receptors were obtained from a human donor in good health.

This chain joins TRBV6-1 and TRBJ2-1, with D perhaps TRBD1 (5 bases). The germline V and J ends were trimmed by 3 bases and 2 bases, with 11 bases remaining between them. This CDR3 is 15 amino acids long. Germline CDR1 MNHNS, CDR2 SASEGT. The CDR3 DNA reads as TGTGCCAGCAGTGACGACAGAGTCGCCTACAATGAGCAGTTCTTC. This gives the protein CASSDDRVAYNEQFF.

The chain couples TRBV6-1 to TRBJ2-7; D uncertain. The V gene lost 0 bases and the J gene lost 6 bases, with 9 bases spanning the gap. The germline V gene has CDR1 MNHNS and CDR2 SASEGT. The CDR3 length is 13 residues. CDR3 residues: CASSEARQAEQYF. The DNA of the CDR3 is TGTGCCAGCAGTGAAGCCAGGCAGGCCGAGCAGTACTTC.

The J gene is TRBJ1-1, the V gene TRBV7-9; 7 nucleotides line up with TRBD1. The CDR3 extends over 14 amino acids. Per germline, CDR1 SEHNR and CDR2 FQNEAQ (reference sequence). The V and J ends lost 4 bases and 0 bases, in that order; junction bases with no gene match: 2. The CDR3 DNA sequence: TGTGCCAGCAGCTGGGACAGTTTGAACACTGAAGCTTTCTTT. It specifies CASSWDSLNTEAFF.

This clone was counted between two and nine times. The rearrangement uses TRBV6-5 and TRBJ1-1, with D hard to call. CDR1 and CDR2 from the germline V gene are MNHEY and SVGAGI. V was pared by 2 bases and J by 3 bases, with 16 bases between. The CDR3 is 16 residues long. Here the CDR3 DNA reads TGTGCCAGCAGTTACCGGGCAGGCCGGAGGGACACTGAAGCTTTCTTT. Its translation: CASSYRAGRRDTEAFF.

The chain links TRBV6-5 to TRBJ2-1; 8 nucleotides match TRBD2. This CDR3 is built from 15 residues. Germline lookup yields CDR1 MNHEY and CDR2 SVGAGI. With V trimmed by 6 bases and J by 5 bases, 9 bases remained unmatched. CDR3 protein: CASRPGLVRDNEQFF. The CDR3 coding sequence is TGTGCCAGCAGACCGGGACTAGTGAGGGACAATGAGCAGTTCTTC.

The chain is built from TRBV28 and TRBJ2-1; 10 nucleotides match TRBD1. In germline, CDR1 is MDHEN, CDR2 SYDVKM. After removal of 6 bases from V and 8 bases from J, the junction contained 19 bases not matched to a gene. The CDR3 extends over 18 amino acids. The CDR3 here is CASSQSDRGLVLGDEQFF. CDR3 bases: TGTGCCAGCAGCCAATCAGACAGGGGGCTTGTCCTGGGGGATGAGCAGTTCTTC.

The chain couples TRBV19 to TRBJ2-1; 11 bases agree with TRBD2. The CDR3 loop spans 19 amino acids. Germline assignment: CDR1 LNHDA and CDR2 SQIVND (reference sequence). J was trimmed by 5 bases and V by 9 bases; bases with no gene match: 21. The CDR3: CARPYGDSTGLAVHNEQFF. CDR3 nucleotides: TGTGCCAGGCCTTATGGGGACTCTACGGGACTAGCGGTCCACAATGAGCAGTTCTTC.

The chain employs TRBV15 and TRBJ2-7; TRBD1 might be the D (7 bases). The CDR3 is 15 amino acids. Deletions cut 1 base from V and 4 bases from J, with 14 bases between. CDR1 and CDR2 (germline): LNHNV, YYDKDF (reference sequence). Here the CDR3 DNA reads TGTGCCACCAGCAGAGCTGGAGGGGGCGTTTACGAGCAGTACTTC. It specifies CATSRAGGGVYEQYF.

This sequence joins TRBV4-2 and TRBJ1-5, with 7 positions matching TRBD1. V lost 2 bases to trimming and J lost 4 bases; unmatched junction nucleotides: 5. Germline values: CDR1 LGHNA, CDR2 YNFKEQ. This CDR3 contains 15 residues. The CDR3 sequence is CASSQPGQLNQPQHF. The DNA of the CDR3 is TGTGCCAGCAGCCAACCGGGACAGCTTAATCAGCCCCAGCATTTT.

V usage is TRBV11-1 and J usage is TRBJ1-2, with TRBD1 matching 9 bases. Germline trimming cut 6 bases from V and 6 bases from J; bases unmatched to any gene: 11. Germline lookup yields CDR1 SGHAT and CDR2 FQDESV (reference sequence). The CDR3 is 15 residues long. The CDR3 here is CASRRTGDVINGYTF. CDR3 DNA sequence: TGTGCCAGCAGACGGACAGGGGACGTCATAAATGGCTACACCTTC.

In this sample, this clone turned up once. J is TRBJ2-3 and V is TRBV29-1; weak D call: TRBD2 (5 bases). Trimming left V 3 bases short and J 0 bases short, with 10 bases between. The CDR3 runs to 14 residues. The germline V gene has CDR1 SQVTM and CDR2 ANQGSEA. CDR3 DNA sequence: TGCAGCGTTGAGTTTTGGACTAGCACAGATACGCAGTATTTT. Its translation is CSVEFWTSTDTQYF.

As DNA, the CDR3 is TGTGCCAGCAGTGATAAGGGGAATGTGGCAGATACGCAGTATTTT. This encodes CASSDKGNVADTQYF. The chain recombines TRBV9 with TRBJ2-3, with D possibly matching TRBD1 (5 bases). The CDR3 is 15 residues long. V lost 5 bases to trimming and J lost 4 bases, with 17 bases between them. The germline gives CDR1 SGDLS, CDR2 YYNGEE. Looking up the rest from reference TRBV9 and TRBJ2-3 gives the full variable domain: DSGVTQTPKHLITATGQRVTLRCSPRSGDLSVYWYQQSLDQGLQFLIQYYNGEERAKGNILERFSAQQFPDLHSELNLSSLELGDSALYFCASSDKGNVADTQYFGPGTRLTVL.

The rearrangement uses TRBV7-2 and TRBJ2-5; D uncertain. Germline lookup yields CDR1 SGHTA and CDR2 FQGNSA. This CDR3 is built from 12 residues. With 5 bases removed from V and 4 bases from J, the gap between germline ends came to 8 bases. The DNA of the CDR3 is TGTGCCAGCAGCCCCGGTAGAGAGACCCAGTACTTC. Translation: CASSPGRETQYF. Full variable domain (remainder filled in from reference TRBV7-2 and TRBJ2-5): GAGVSQSPSNKVTEKGKDVELRCDPISGHTALYWYRQSLGQGLEFLIYFQGNSAPDKSGLPSDRFSAERTGGSVSTLTIQRTQQEDSAVYLCASSPGRETQYFGPGTRLLVL.

V usage is TRBV5-1 and J usage is TRBJ2-3, with a possible D match to TRBD1 (6 bases). CDR3 size: 15 residues. The V gene lost 5 bases and the J gene lost 0 bases, with 13 bases spanning the gap. Germline V CDR1 and CDR2: SGHRS, YFSETQ. The CDR3 region has the DNA TGCGCCAGCAGTCACGACAGGCGAAGCACAGATACGCAGTATTTT. Amino acids: CASSHDRRSTDTQYF.

The rearrangement joins TRBV18 to TRBJ2-7; perhaps TRBD2 as D (6 bases). V lost 3 bases and J lost 2, with 14 bases in between. Germline V CDR1 and CDR2: KGHSH, LQKENI. The CDR3 length is 15 residues. CDR3 bases: TGTGCCAGCTCACCGTCCGGAGGAGGGCCCTACGAGCAGTACTTC. Protein: CASSPSGGGPYEQYF.

This chain links TRBV6-6 with TRBJ2-2; D remains ambiguous. V lost 10 bases, J lost 0 bases, and 12 bases lay in between. The CDR3 spans 14 residues. CDR1 is MNHNY and CDR2 is SVGAGI in the germline V gene (reference sequence). The CDR3 DNA reads TGTGCCACTGCATGGGCCCCGAACACCGGGGAGCTGTTTTTT. Translated: CATAWAPNTGELFF.

The DNA for the CDR3 is TGTGCCAGCCGTCCGGGACAGGGGTACAATGAGCAGTTCTTC. This encodes CASRPGQGYNEQFF. The rearrangement joins TRBV27 to TRBJ2-1; 10 bases line up with TRBD1. V gave up 8 bases and J gave up 4 bases; unmatched junction bases: 5. Germline-derived CDR1 and CDR2 are MNHEY and SMNVEV (reference sequence). The CDR3 is 14 amino acids.

The chain uses TRBV28 and TRBJ1-5, with TRBD1 identical over 7 bases. This CDR3 has 19 residues. Per the germline V gene, CDR1 is MDHEN and CDR2 is SYDVKM. After removal of 3 bases from V and 0 bases from J, the junction contained 14 bases not matched to a gene. The CDR3 DNA is TGTGCCAGCAGTTTTAGTATCCGGGACAGCGGTTATAGCAATCAGCCCCAGCATTTT. This gives the protein CASSFSIRDSGYSNQPQHF.

V usage is TRBV5-8 and J usage is TRBJ2-3; maybe TRBD1 (5 bases). Germline V gene sequence: CDR1 SGHTS, CDR2 YDEGEE. V was cut by 0 bases and J by 4 bases, with 9 bases left in between. There are 14 residues in the CDR3. The CDR3 protein is CASSLGRVSDTQYF. In DNA, the CDR3 is TGTGCCAGCAGCTTGGGCAGGGTTTCAGATACGCAGTATTTT.

The V call is TRBV2, the J call TRBJ2-3; TRBD1 aligns across 9 bases. V lost 6 bases and J lost 3; bases outside the gene matches: 10. Germline CDR1 reads SNHLY; CDR2 reads FYNNEI. The CDR3 runs 16 residues. CDR3 nucleotide sequence: TGTGCCAGCAGGCCCCGGACAGGGGTACGGACAGATACGCAGTATTTT. The encoded protein is CASRPRTGVRTDTQYF.

The chain combines TRBV20-1 with TRBJ2-7; D possibly corresponds to TRBD2 (5 bases). V lost 3 bases, J lost 3 bases, and 6 bases lay in between. The length of the CDR3 is 11 residues. Germline CDR1 reads DFQATT; CDR2 reads SNEGSKA (reference sequence). CDR3 nucleotide sequence: TGCAGTGCTAGGGGAGACTACGAGCAGTACTTC. Translating gives CSARGDYEQYF.

The chain links TRBV9 to TRBJ1-4; 7 nucleotides line up with TRBD1. The CDR3 runs 14 residues. Germline V gene data show CDR1 as SGDLS and CDR2 as YYNGEE. J gave up 4 bases and V 4 bases, and 4 bases lay outside the gene matches. CDR3 bases: TGTGCCAGCAGCTCCACAGGGGTTAATGAAAAACTGTTTTTT. Residues: CASSSTGVNEKLFF.

This clone was observed a handful of times. The chain uses TRBV5-4 and TRBJ1-1, with D tentatively TRBD1 (5 bases). V lost 2 bases to trimming and J lost 5 bases, with 13 bases between them. Germline V gene sequence: CDR1 SGHNT, CDR2 YYREEE (reference sequence). The CDR3 consists of 14 residues. CDR3 residues: CASSFLGGGTEAFF. Here the CDR3 DNA reads TGTGCCAGCAGCTTCTTGGGGGGAGGGACTGAAGCTTTCTTT. Looking up the rest from reference TRBV5-4 and TRBJ1-1 gives the full variable domain: ETGVTQSPTHLIKTRGQQVTLRCSSQSGHNTVSWYQQALGQGPQFIFQYYREEENGRGNFPPRFSGLQFPNYSSELNVNALELDDSALYLCASSFLGGGTEAFFGQGTRLTVV.

The CDR3 sequence is CASSEANSWTEAFF. In DNA, the CDR3 is TGTGCCAGCAGTGAAGCCAACAGTTGGACTGAAGCTTTCTTT. This rearrangement joins TRBV6-1 to TRBJ1-1; D is uncertain. The CDR3 sequence is 14 residues long. Germline loops: CDR1 MNHNS, CDR2 SASEGT. Trimming shortened V by 0 bases and J by 5 bases, and 10 bases separated the two germline ends.

The V and J genes are TRBV11-2 and TRBJ2-5; a possible D gene is TRBD2 (5 bases). The V gene's germline CDR1 is SGHAT and CDR2 FQNNGV. Trimming shortened V by 3 bases and J by 4 bases, and 15 bases separated the two germline ends. The CDR3 totals 15 residues. The CDR3: CASSFSGTKRETQYF. In DNA, the CDR3 is TGTGCCAGCAGCTTCAGCGGAACTAAACGAGAGACCCAGTACTTC.

This chain uses TRBV30 with TRBJ2-5, with D unclear. This CDR3 has 14 residues. CDR1 and CDR2 (germline): GTSNPN, SVGIG (reference sequence). V lost 1 base to trimming and J lost 5 bases, with 14 bases between them. CDR3 nucleotides: TGTGCCTGGAGTGCTCCTAGTGTCGCGGAGACCCAGTACTTC. It is translated as CAWSAPSVAETQYF.

This chain joins TRBV27 and TRBJ1-5, with 8 bases fitting TRBD1. The CDR3 totals 15 residues. V was pared by 6 bases and J by 11 bases, with 15 bases of the junction left unmatched. Germline CDR1 reads MNHEY; CDR2 reads SMNVEV (reference sequence). CDR3 nucleotides: TGTGCCAGCAGGAGGGAGACAGGGGCCTTGTGGGCCCAGCATTTT. Its protein product is CASRRETGALWAQHF.

The chain links TRBV10-3 to TRBJ2-5, with 7 positions matching TRBD1. Germline values: CDR1 ENHRY, CDR2 SYGVKD. This CDR3 is 15 amino acids long. The V and J ends lost 4 bases and 5 bases, in that order; junction bases with no gene match: 10. CDR3 in DNA: TGTGCCATCAGTGGGGGACAGTTGGGCGGGGAGACCCAGTACTTC. This sequence encodes CAISGGQLGGETQYF.

V is TRBV4-1 and J is TRBJ1-1, with 7 nucleotides matching TRBD1. CDR3 length: 13 amino acids. The J segment lost 1 base and the V segment lost 4 bases, leaving 0 bases of the junction unmatched. The germline V gene encodes CDR1 MGHRA and CDR2 YSYEKL. The CDR3 DNA follows: TGCGCCAGCAGCCGACAGGGGAACACTGAAGCTTTCTTT. Translating gives CASSRQGNTEAFF.

This clone was counted a single time. V is TRBV4-1 and J is TRBJ2-1; D ambiguous. Germline V gene sequence: CDR1 MGHRA, CDR2 YSYEKL. Trimming stripped 4 bases from V and 5 bases from J, with 9 bases between. The CDR3 contains 13 residues. The CDR3 reads CASSPSPDNEQFF. CDR3 bases: TGCGCCAGCAGCCCCTCCCCGGACAATGAGCAGTTCTTC.